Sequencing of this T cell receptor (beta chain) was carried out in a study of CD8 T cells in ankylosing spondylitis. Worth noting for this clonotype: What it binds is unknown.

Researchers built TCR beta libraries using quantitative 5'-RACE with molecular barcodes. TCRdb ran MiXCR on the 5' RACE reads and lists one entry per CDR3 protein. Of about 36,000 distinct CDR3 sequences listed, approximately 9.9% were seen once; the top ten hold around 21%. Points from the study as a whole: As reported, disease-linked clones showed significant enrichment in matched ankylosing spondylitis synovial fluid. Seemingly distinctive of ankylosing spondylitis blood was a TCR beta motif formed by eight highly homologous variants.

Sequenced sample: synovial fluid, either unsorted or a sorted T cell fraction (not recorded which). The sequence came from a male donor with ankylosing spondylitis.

In nucleotides, the CDR3 is TGTGCCAGCAGCATTAGCCGGGACAGAGCTTACACCGGGGAGCTGTTTTTT. It yields the protein CASSISRDRAYTGELFF. J is TRBJ2-2 and V is TRBV9; 7 bases line up with TRBD1. The V and J ends lost 4 bases and 3 bases, in that order; junction bases with no gene match: 12. Germline CDR1 is SGDLS and CDR2 is YYNGEE. The CDR3 is 17 amino acids.